This TCR beta chain was captured by sequencing in a study of blood T cells in healthy people across ages. This clonotype came up a few times. The antigen remains undetermined. A read error may account for a junction end that differs from germline. Germline V gene lookup returns CDR1 MNHEY and CDR2 SMNVEV (reference sequence). The CDR3 extends over 18 amino acids. It was with a sample-barcoded 5' primer and a J-beta primer mix that a second PCR of roughly 7 to 12 cycles was run. TCRdb redid the calling of the 5' RACE reads with MiXCR, one entry per CDR3 protein. The sample includes 700,000 to 850,000 distinct CDR3 sequences, about 34% seen only once; the top ten take 10% to 15%. Notes on the study in general: Per million T cells, TCR beta diversity dropped about linearly as age rose.

Sequenced material: blood. This sequence was found in a man aged 18 to 35 in good health. The chain carries TRBV27 and TRBJ1-4, with TRBD1 matching over 7 bases. The CDR3 bases are TGTGCCAGCAGTCTATCCCTCCGACAGGGATCAACTAATGAAAAACTGTTTTTT. This encodes CASSLSLRQGSTNEKLFF.